This record concerns one TCR beta chain sequence. Its antigen is unknown. Base qualities are not recorded, but no much larger clone differs from it by a single base. One collaborating source in Seattle enrolled patients while the patients were actively infected and followed the patients over time throughout the course of disease. Collaborating institutions collected whole blood in K2EDTA tubes following their own protocols. For TCRbeta analysis, collaborator samples were shipped as frozen whole blood, as isolated PBMCs, or as DNA extracted from either sample type. TCRbeta CDR3 regions were amplified from genomic DNA using the immunoSEQ Assay, a bias-controlled multiplex PCR. On the study's bioinformatics: The number of nucleated cells in each sample was estimated by amplification of reference gene primers within the assay. To quantify the absolute abundance of each unique TCRbeta CDR3 rearrangement, sequence reads were collapsed and filtered. Productive Simpson clonality was computed per sample as the square root of Simpson's diversity index over productive rearrangements. Held by TCRdb, this immuneACCESS table contains in-frame sequences only and omits some clones. Under half of the omission traces to an unresolved V gene where checked; the cause of the rest is unknown. From that table come the V and J calls and clone size; the DNA was used to work out D and trimming. In all, the sample holds about 360,000 clones, and 65% to 90% of those were seen once. The ten biggest clones cover about 7.1% of the sample.

The sample originates from a study of blood T cell repertoires in COVID-19 (dated by TCRdb to 2019 to 2021). At the level of the whole study: Samples covering the acute and convalescent phases of COVID-19 were provided by collaborators in the United States, Italy and Spain. The prospective study material was composed of cDNA or gDNA derived from T cells, B-cell-depleted T cells, or PBMCs. The dataset comprised deeply sampled blood TCRbeta repertoires from subjects exposed to, actively infected with, or recovered from COVID-19. The repertoires were made available in a free public database intended to serve as a resource for research on the immune response to SARS-CoV-2. Samples were obtained from the ongoing ImmuneRACE study (first 160 participants) and from 1,000 to 1,500 subjects provided by 6 global collaborators. The sample metadata nearly always contained a de-identified subject ID, COVID-19 status, age in years and sex. Where available, HLA class I and class II types were obtained from metadata supplied by the sample provider rather than from assay-based typing. The research as a whole found: How much clinical and demographic metadata was included differed by source and by participant, and the metadata was provided uncurated.

Trimming leaves V shorter by 5 bases and J shorter by 2 bases, with the junction holding 19 bases beyond the gene matches. The germline V gene (reference sequence) supplies CDR1 LNHDA and CDR2 SQIVND. From cysteine to phenylalanine, the CDR3 is 19 amino acids long. Just the 57-base CDR3 DNA is kept, in frame starting at base 1. Sequenced sample: peripheral blood. The sequence came from a woman aged 60-75 years with COVID-19, enrolled during active disease. The V gene is TRBV19 and the J gene is TRBJ2-3; TRBD1 matches 7 bases in the middle. This receptor has the CDR3 CASSPRGRGRIASTDTQYF. The DNA sequence is as follows: TGTGCCAGTAGTCCCCGGGGTAGGGGGCGTATCGCTTCCACAGATACGCAGTATTTT.